Included here is one T cell receptor beta chain sequence, with context. An end of the junction does not agree with germline; a read error may underlie this. Total RNA (around 500 ng) served as template for TCR beta cDNA synthesis primed by a constant-region primer. TCR beta libraries came from three nested multiplex PCR rounds using slightly modified ARM-PCR. Each of the first two PCR rounds ran approximately 9 cycles with TRBV1-TRBV30 forward and C-beta reverse primers. TCRdb reanalysed the multiplex PCR reads using MiXCR and keeps one entry per CDR3 protein. The sample consists of 200,000 or so distinct CDR3 sequences, almost 65% of them appearing once. This sample is part of a study of tumor-infiltrating lymphocytes in primary liver carcinoma. Across the study: The tumors ranged from about 4.2 to 10 cm across and fell within stage T1-T3 N0M0.

CDR1 is MDHEN and CDR2 is SYDVKM in the germline V gene. CDR3 size: 14 residues. They got blood RNA out of unsorted whole blood and also pulled out germline DNA. Sample: peripheral blood. This chain connects TRBV28 to TRBJ2-7, with 7 positions matching TRBD1. The TCR comes from a woman in her sixties with primary liver carcinoma and hepatitis B virus infection. CDR3 amino acids: CACSIGTASYEQHF. The CDR3 DNA follows: TGTGCCTGCAGTATTGGGACAGCTTCCTACGAGCAGCACTTC.